The following is a T cell receptor (beta chain) sequence with its context. Its target is not known. These data come from a study of OX40 agonist ivuxolimab in advanced cancers. Study details: Participants, approximately 80% male, averaged around 64 years of age, ranging from roughly 23 to 80. It was permissible to have had prior anti-PD-1, anti-PD-L1 or anti-CTLA-4 therapy, and around 40% had some. Findings and limits, study-wide: Averaged across samples, CD8+ T cells carried more expanded clones than CD4+ did.

This CDR3 spans 14 amino acids. Between the trimmed V and J ends, which lost 4 bases and 3 bases, there was a span of 13 bases. Germline-derived CDR1 and CDR2 are SGHDT and YYEEEE. People who had autoimmune disease history or systemic immunosuppression were excluded. Clones were read by immunoSEQ multiplex PCR, and TCRdb kept only the in-frame ones, dropping some. The table has 99,000 or so clones, 90% to 95% seen once. Material: CD4+ or CD8+ T cells sorted from blood, obtained in a trial of the OX40 agonist ivuxolimab. The sequence was collected from an adult with an advanced solid tumor such as melanoma, head and neck, liver or kidney cancer. The rearrangement joins TRBV5-6 to TRBJ1-2; no reliable D call. The CDR3 sequence: CASSRVVIDYGYTF. For the CDR3, the DNA is TGTGCCAGCAGCCGGGTAGTGATTGACTATGGCTACACCTTC.